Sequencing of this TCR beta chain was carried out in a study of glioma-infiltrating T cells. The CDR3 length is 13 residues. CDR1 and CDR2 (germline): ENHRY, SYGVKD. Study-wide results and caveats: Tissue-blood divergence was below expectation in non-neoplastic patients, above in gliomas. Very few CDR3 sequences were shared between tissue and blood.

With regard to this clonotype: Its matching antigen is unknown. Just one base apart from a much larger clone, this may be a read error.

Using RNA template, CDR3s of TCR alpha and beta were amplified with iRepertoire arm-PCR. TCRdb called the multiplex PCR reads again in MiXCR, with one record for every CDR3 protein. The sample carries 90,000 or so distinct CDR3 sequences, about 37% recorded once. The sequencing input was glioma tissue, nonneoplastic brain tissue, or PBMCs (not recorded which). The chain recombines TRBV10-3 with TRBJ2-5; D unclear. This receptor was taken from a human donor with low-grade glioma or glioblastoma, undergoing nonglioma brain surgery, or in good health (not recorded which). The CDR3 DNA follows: TGTGCCATCAGCCCGACAAGTCAAGAGACCAAGTACTTC. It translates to CAISPTSQETKYF.